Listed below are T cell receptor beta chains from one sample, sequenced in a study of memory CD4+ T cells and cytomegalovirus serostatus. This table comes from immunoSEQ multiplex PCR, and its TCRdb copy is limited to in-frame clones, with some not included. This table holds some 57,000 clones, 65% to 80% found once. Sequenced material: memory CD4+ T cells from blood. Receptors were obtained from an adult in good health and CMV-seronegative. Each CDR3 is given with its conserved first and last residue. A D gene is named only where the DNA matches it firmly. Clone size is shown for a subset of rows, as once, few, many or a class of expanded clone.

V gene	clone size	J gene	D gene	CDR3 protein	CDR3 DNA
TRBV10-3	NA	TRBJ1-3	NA	CAISDEGYTIYF	TGTGCCATCAGTGACGAGGGGTACACCATATATTTT
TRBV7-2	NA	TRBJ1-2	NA	CASSLGGYTF	TGTGCCAGCAGCTTAGGTGGCTACACCTTC
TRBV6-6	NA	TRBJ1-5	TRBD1	CASSWDRAGNQPQHF	TGTGCCAGCAGTTGGGACAGGGCGGGCAATCAGCCCCAGCATTTT
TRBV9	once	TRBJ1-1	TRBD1	CASRAQGGTEAFF	TGTGCCAGCAGAGCCCAGGGGGGAACTGAAGCTTTCTTT
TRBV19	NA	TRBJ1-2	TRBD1	CASKVQGRSGYTF	TGTGCCAGTAAAGTACAGGGGAGAAGTGGCTACACCTTC
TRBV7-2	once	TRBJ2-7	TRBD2	CASSPREGLYEQYF	TGTGCCAGCAGCCCCCGGGAGGGGCTCTACGAGCAGTACTTC
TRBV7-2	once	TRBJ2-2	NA	CASSFEGWTGELFF	TGTGCCAGCAGCTTCGAGGGGTGGACCGGGGAGCTGTTTTTT
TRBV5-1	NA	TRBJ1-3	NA	CASSFSPRGRGNSGNTIYF	TGCGCCAGCAGCTTTTCGCCGAGGGGCCGGGGCAACTCTGGAAACACCATATATTTT
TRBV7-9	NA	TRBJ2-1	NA	CASSLERGEQFF	TGTGCCAGCAGCTTAGAAAGGGGTGAGCAGTTCTTC
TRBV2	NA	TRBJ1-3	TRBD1	CASSDGQGNTIYF	TGTGCCAGCAGTGACGGACAGGGGAACACCATATATTTT
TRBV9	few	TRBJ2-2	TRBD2	CASSVARGGVAGELFF	TGTGCCAGCAGCGTAGCGCGGGGGGGCGTTGCCGGGGAGCTGTTTTTT
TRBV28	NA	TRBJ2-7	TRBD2	CASRGLAGSYEQYF	TGTGCCAGCAGAGGACTAGCGGGAAGTTACGAGCAGTACTTC
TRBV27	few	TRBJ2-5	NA	CASSFRLGKETQYF	TGTGCCAGCAGTTTTCGTCTGGGGAAAGAGACCCAGTACTTC
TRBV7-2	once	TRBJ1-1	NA	CASKYSMNTEAFF	TGTGCCAGCAAATACAGTATGAACACTGAAGCTTTCTTT
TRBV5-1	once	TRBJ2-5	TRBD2	CASSYGGGAETQYF	TGCGCCAGCAGCTATGGCGGGGGGGCTGAGACCCAGTACTTC
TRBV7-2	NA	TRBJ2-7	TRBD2	CASSTRTSGGSGRSYEQYF	TGTGCCAGCAGCACACGTACTAGCGGGGGGAGTGGGCGCTCCTACGAGCAGTACTTC
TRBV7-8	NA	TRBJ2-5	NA	CASSPWDTLGETQYF	TGTGCCAGCAGCCCCTGGGACACTCTGGGGGAGACCCAGTACTTC
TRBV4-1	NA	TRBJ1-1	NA	CASSRTDNTEAFF	TGCGCCAGCAGCCGGACAGATAACACTGAAGCTTTCTTT
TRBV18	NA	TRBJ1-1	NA	CASSLGTAGTEAFF	TGTGCCAGCTCACTGGGGACCGCGGGAACTGAAGCTTTCTTT
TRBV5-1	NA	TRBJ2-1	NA	CASSLGGGLSYNEQFF	TGCGCCAGCAGCTTGGGGGGAGGCCTCTCCTACAATGAGCAGTTCTTC
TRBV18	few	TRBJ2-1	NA	CASSPGRASYNEQFF	TGTGCCAGCTCACCGGGTCGGGCCTCCTACAATGAGCAGTTCTTC
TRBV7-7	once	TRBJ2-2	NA	CASSLGAGELFF	TGTGCCAGCAGCTTGGGAGCCGGGGAGCTGTTTTTT
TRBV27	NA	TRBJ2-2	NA	CASKFTGELFF	TGTGCCAGCAAATTTACCGGGGAGCTGTTTTTT
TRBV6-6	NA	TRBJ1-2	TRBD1	CASGTGGYTF	TGTGCCAGTGGGACAGGCGGCTACACCTTC
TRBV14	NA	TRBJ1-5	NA	CAGEPQHF	TGTGCCGGGGAGCCCCAGCATTTT
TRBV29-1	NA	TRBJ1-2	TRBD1	CSVMGQGSWMGKDGYTF	TGCAGCGTTATGGGACAGGGAAGTTGGATGGGGAAAGATGGCTACACCTTC
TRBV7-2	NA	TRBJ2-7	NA	CASSLGAGGSSYEQYF	TGTGCCAGCAGCTTAGGGGCTGGGGGGAGCTCCTACGAGCAGTACTTC
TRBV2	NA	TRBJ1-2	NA	CASTRPRTPYGYTF	TGTGCCAGCACTCGACCCCGGACACCCTATGGCTACACCTTC
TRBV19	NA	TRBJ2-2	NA	CASSTTGIRSTGELFF	TGTGCCAGTAGTACAACAGGGATCCGTTCCACCGGGGAGCTGTTTTTT
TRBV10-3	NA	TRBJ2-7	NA	CAISPGSYEQYF	TGTGCCATCAGTCCAGGGAGCTACGAGCAGTACTTC
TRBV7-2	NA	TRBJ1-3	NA	CASSLPVYSGNTIYF	TGTGCCAGCAGCTTACCCGTGTACTCTGGAAACACCATATATTTT
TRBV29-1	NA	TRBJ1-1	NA	CSLDPGPQNTEAFF	TGCAGCTTAGACCCCGGGCCCCAGAACACTGAAGCTTTCTTT
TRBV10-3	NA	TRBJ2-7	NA	CAISSDRLSSYEQYF	TGTGCCATCAGTTCCGACAGGTTAAGCTCCTACGAGCAGTACTTC
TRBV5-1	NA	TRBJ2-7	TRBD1	CASSLAGWDRAPYEQYF	TGCGCCAGCAGCTTGGCCGGGTGGGACAGGGCACCCTACGAGCAGTACTTC
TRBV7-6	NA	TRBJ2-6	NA	CASSSDRANVLTF	TGTGCCAGCAGCTCGGACAGGGCCAACGTCCTGACTTTC
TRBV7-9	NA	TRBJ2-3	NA	CASSPGQSTDTQYF	TGTGCCAGCAGCCCGGGACAAAGCACAGATACGCAGTATTTT
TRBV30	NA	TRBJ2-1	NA	CAWSVLGPSEQFF	TGTGCCTGGAGTGTACTTGGACCAAGTGAGCAGTTCTTC
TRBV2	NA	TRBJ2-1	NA	CASRVRGNEQFF	TGTGCCAGCAGGGTAAGGGGGAATGAGCAGTTCTTC
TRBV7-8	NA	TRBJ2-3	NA	CASSSGRHDTQYF	TGTGCCAGCAGCTCGGGCCGCCATGATACGCAGTATTTT
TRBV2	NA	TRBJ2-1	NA	CASSVASYNEQFF	TGTGCCAGCAGTGTGGCCTCCTACAATGAGCAGTTCTTC
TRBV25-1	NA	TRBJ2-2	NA	CASRRAGGGGELFF	TGTGCCAGCAGGAGGGCAGGGGGGGGCGGGGAGCTGTTTTTT
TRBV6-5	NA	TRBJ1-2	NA	CASSTRADNYGYTF	TGTGCCAGCAGTACAAGGGCAGATAACTATGGCTACACCTTC
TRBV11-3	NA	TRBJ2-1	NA	CASSGRDSKKREQFF	TGTGCCAGCAGCGGGCGGGACAGTAAAAAGCGGGAGCAGTTCTTC
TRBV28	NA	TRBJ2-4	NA	CASLLRGAKNIQYF	TGTGCCAGCCTACTCCGGGGGGCCAAAAACATTCAGTACTTC
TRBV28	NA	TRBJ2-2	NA	CASSTHTDTGELFF	TGTGCCAGCAGTACACATACTGACACCGGGGAGCTGTTTTTT
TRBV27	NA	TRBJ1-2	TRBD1	CASRRDRAYGYTF	TGTGCCAGCAGAAGGGACAGGGCCTATGGCTACACCTTC
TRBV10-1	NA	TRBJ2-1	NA	CASSQDTTAEQFF	TGCGCCAGCAGTCAGGACACGACCGCTGAGCAGTTCTTC
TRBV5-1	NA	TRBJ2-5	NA	CASSFKADYQETQYF	TGCGCCAGCAGCTTTAAGGCGGATTACCAAGAGACCCAGTACTTC
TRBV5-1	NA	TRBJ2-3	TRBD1	CASSLLTGATDTQYF	TGCGCCAGCAGCTTGCTGACAGGGGCGACAGATACGCAGTATTTT
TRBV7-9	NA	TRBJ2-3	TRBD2	CASRPLASDTQYF	TGTGCCAGCAGGCCACTAGCGTCAGATACGCAGTATTTT
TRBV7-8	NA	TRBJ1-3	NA	CASSLRGSGNAIYF	TGTGCCAGCAGCTTGAGAGGCTCTGGAAACGCCATATATTTT
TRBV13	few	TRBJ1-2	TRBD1	CASSLRGNRGNYGYTF	TGTGCCAGCAGCTTAAGGGGAAACAGGGGAAACTATGGCTACACCTTC
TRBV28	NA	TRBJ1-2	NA	CASSSPGALGGYTF	TGTGCCAGCAGTTCCCCAGGGGCCCTAGGTGGCTACACCTTC
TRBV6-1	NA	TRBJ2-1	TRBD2	CATLAGVYNEQFF	TGTGCCACCCTAGCGGGGGTCTACAATGAGCAGTTCTTC